This TCR beta chain stems from a study of T cells in localized non-small cell lung cancer. The CDR3 covers 14 residues. Germline V CDR1 and CDR2: MNHGY, SAAAGT. The ends lost 10 bases at V and 8 bases at J; junction bases unmatched: 13. The method was immunoSEQ multiplex PCR; TCRdb's version includes in-frame clones alone and lacks a portion of them. The repertoire holds 2,500 to 3,500 clones, with around 30% as singletons. Regarding the study as a whole: There were a median roughly 60 of the top 100 tumor clones appearing in adjacent lung.

Regarding this clone: Its antigen is unknown.

The sequence was collected from a woman between 35 and 75 years old with stage I lung adenocarcinoma. This sequence joins TRBV6-8 and TRBJ2-1; 8 nucleotides agree with TRBD1. Sequencing used normal lung tissue next to the tumor, obtained before any cancer treatment. The CDR3 nucleotides read TGTGCCATCTCCCTTGGGACAGGTAGCGATGAGCAGTTCTTC. Its protein is CAISLGTGSDEQFF.